The 9 T cell receptor beta chains given below trace back to one sample, sequenced in a study of blood T cell repertoires in COVID-19. The table came from immunoSEQ multiplex PCR; TCRdb's copy has only in-frame clones and leaves some out. This table holds about 310,000 clones, roughly 90% found once. The sequencing sample was made of PBMCs or T cells enriched from blood (not recorded which). Receptor source: a woman in her 30s who had recovered from COVID-19.

J is TRBJ2-7 and V is TRBV6-5, with 7 bases that match TRBD1. V shed 2 bases and J 6 bases; nucleotides not matched to a gene: 7. Germline V gene data show CDR1 as MNHEY and CDR2 as SVGAGI. The CDR3 extends over 14 amino acids. CDR3: CASSYPATGSEQYF. The DNA of the CDR3 is TGTGCCAGCAGTTACCCGGCGACAGGGAGCGAGCAGTACTTC.

The sample holds one count of this clone. This chain joins TRBV9 and TRBJ2-1; 12 nucleotides agree with TRBD2. The germline gives CDR1 SGDLS, CDR2 YYNGEE. V lost 2 bases and J lost 3; bases outside the gene matches: 3. The CDR3 loop spans 16 amino acids. The CDR3 DNA follows: TGTGCCAGCAGCGTTGGACTAGCGGGAAACTACAATGAGCAGTTCTTC. It translates to CASSVGLAGNYNEQFF.

The chain couples TRBV9 to TRBJ1-3; TRBD1 agrees at 7 bases. CDR1 SGDLS and CDR2 YYNGEE come from the germline V gene. This CDR3 contains 14 residues. The trim removed 4 bases at V and 1 base at J, leaving 2 bases unmatched. The CDR3 loop reads CASSKTGSGNTIYF. Written as DNA, the CDR3 is TGTGCCAGCAGCAAGACAGGGTCTGGAAACACCATATATTTT.

This clone was counted a few times. V gene TRBV4-2 combines with J gene TRBJ1-1, with D maybe TRBD1 (5 bases). V lost 6 bases, J lost 7 bases, and 18 bases lay in between. Looked up from germline, CDR1 is LGHNA and CDR2 is YNFKEQ. The CDR3 is 14 amino acids. CDR3: CASSFDSGLSEAFF. CDR3 DNA: TGTGCCAGCAGTTTTGACTCAGGGCTCAGTGAAGCTTTCTTT.

The chain employs TRBV5-1 and TRBJ2-5, with TRBD2 matching 14 bases. This CDR3 comprises 17 residues. The germline V gene has CDR1 SGHRS and CDR2 YFSETQ. V was pared by 4 bases and J by 4 bases, with 9 bases of the junction left unmatched. The CDR3: CASSTGTSGSYGETQYF. The CDR3, as DNA: TGCGCCAGCAGCACCGGGACTAGCGGGAGTTATGGAGAGACCCAGTACTTC.

The V gene is TRBV28, the J gene TRBJ2-3, with 13 positions matching TRBD2. Germline CDR1 and CDR2: MDHEN and SYDVKM. The V gene end was trimmed by 3 bases and the J gene end by 6 bases; junction bases not matched to a gene: 18. The CDR3 loop spans 20 amino acids. The CDR3 region is CASSFPSTSGRPDTTDTQYF. CDR3 bases: TGTGCCAGCAGTTTCCCTTCGACTAGCGGGAGGCCTGATACCACCGATACGCAGTATTTT.

This clone was seen only a few times. This chain connects TRBV29-1 to TRBJ2-2; 13 nucleotides match TRBD2. V shed 5 bases, J shed 0 bases, and the junction held 6 bases outside the gene matches. Germline-derived CDR1 and CDR2 are SQVTM and ANQGSEA. The CDR3 contains 17 residues. The CDR3: CSVFGLAGATNTGELFF. For the CDR3, the DNA is TGCAGCGTTTTTGGACTAGCGGGAGCTACGAACACCGGGGAGCTGTTTTTT.

J is TRBJ1-1 and V is TRBV27; 8 nucleotides agree with TRBD1. After removal of 5 bases from V and 10 bases from J, the junction contained 12 bases not matched to a gene. Germline V lookup: CDR1 MNHEY, CDR2 SMNVEV (reference sequence). The CDR3 consists of 14 residues. The CDR3 DNA reads TGTGCCAGCAGTACGCGGACAGGGACGGAAAGAGCTTTCTTT. It translates to CASSTRTGTERAFF.

This clone turned up a few times. V gene TRBV28 combines with J gene TRBJ1-5, with TRBD1 as a possible D gene (5 bases). The CDR3 consists of 12 residues. Germline CDR1 is MDHEN and CDR2 is SYDVKM. V gave up 6 bases and J gave up 4 bases, with 7 bases separating them. CDR3 sequence: CASRGANQPQHF. The CDR3 coding sequence is TGTGCCAGCAGAGGGGCGAATCAGCCCCAGCATTTT.